A selection of T cell receptor beta chains follows, all from one sample in a study of blood T cell repertoires in COVID-19. Clones were read by immunoSEQ multiplex PCR, and TCRdb kept only the in-frame ones, dropping some. Of 80,000 to 130,000 clones listed, approximately 85% are singletons. The sequencing input was peripheral blood. These TCRs come from a woman aged 55-69 years with acute or convalescent COVID-19. The CDR3 runs from the conserved cysteine through the conserved F or W. D genes are given only for firm matches. Clone size appears in some rows only: once, few, many, or a class for an expanded clone.

size,D,J,V,CDR3,DNA
NA,NA,TRBJ2-5,TRBV25-1,CASSNTGSQYF,TGTGCCAGCAGTAACACAGGGAGCCAGTACTTC
NA,TRBD2,TRBJ2-1,TRBV6-1,CASSEARGSGGRVYNEQFF,TGTGCCAGCAGTGAAGCGCGAGGGTCAGGCGGGAGGGTATATAATGAGCAGTTCTTC
NA,NA,TRBJ1-2,TRBV19,CASSLRQRLFHGYTF,TGTGCCAGTAGTCTTCGACAGCGCCTCTTCCATGGCTACACCTTC
NA,TRBD1,TRBJ1-2,TRBV7-2,CASSQWTGGNYGYTF,TGTGCCAGCAGCCAATGGACAGGGGGCAACTATGGCTACACCTTC
NA,TRBD1,TRBJ1-1,TRBV5-4,CASSPGQQGEAFF,TGTGCCAGCAGCCCGGGACAGCAAGGTGAAGCTTTCTTT
NA,NA,TRBJ2-1,TRBV5-1,CASFLGGTYNEQFF,TGCGCCAGTTTTTTAGGAGGGACCTACAATGAGCAGTTCTTC
once,TRBD1,TRBJ1-5,TRBV19,CASSIGRTGGRRSNQPQHF,TGTGCCAGTAGTATAGGGCGGACAGGGGGCAGGCGAAGCAATCAGCCCCAGCATTTT
NA,NA,TRBJ2-5,TRBV29-1,CSVEDPHRGWGETQYF,TGCAGCGTTGAAGATCCCCACCGGGGGTGGGGAGAGACCCAGTACTTC
NA,TRBD2,TRBJ2-7,TRBV24-1,CATSNSGSSYEQYF,TGTGCCACCAGTAACAGCGGGAGCTCCTACGAGCAGTACTTC
NA,TRBD2,TRBJ2-5,TRBV27,CASSFTRLAGLSETQYF,TGTGCCAGCAGTTTCACCCGGCTAGCGGGCTTGTCGGAGACCCAGTACTTC
NA,TRBD2,TRBJ2-1,TRBV24-1,CATSDPRLAGVNEQFF,TGTGCCACCAGTGACCCGAGACTAGCGGGGGTAAATGAGCAGTTCTTC
NA,TRBD2,TRBJ2-3,TRBV6-2/TRBV6-3,CASSRGAGLAGLGGGTQYF,TGTGCCAGCAGTAGGGGAGCAGGACTAGCGGGTTTGGGAGGCGGTACGCAGTATTTT
few,TRBD2,TRBJ2-1,TRBV24-1,CATSDSIAGSYNEQFF,TGTGCCACCAGTGACTCTATAGCGGGGTCGTACAATGAGCAGTTCTTC
NA,NA,TRBJ1-2,TRBV7-2,CASSLLSPRGANYGYTF,TGTGCCAGCAGCTTATTGTCCCCTCGAGGAGCTAACTATGGCTACACCTTC
NA,NA,TRBJ1-1,TRBV11-2,CASSLNRANTEAFF,TGTGCCAGCAGCTTAAACAGGGCCAACACTGAAGCTTTCTTT
NA,TRBD2,TRBJ2-7,TRBV5-5,CASSFAGDSSYEQYF,TGTGCCAGCAGCTTCGCGGGGGATAGCTCCTACGAGCAGTACTTC
NA,NA,TRBJ2-7,TRBV6-1,CASSEELGVGGSPYEQYF,TGTGCCAGCAGTGAAGAATTGGGGGTGGGGGGATCCCCCTACGAGCAGTACTTC
NA,NA,TRBJ2-3,TRBV9,CASSLSREWTDTQYF,TGTGCCAGCAGCCTCAGCCGGGAGTGGACAGATACGCAGTATTTT
NA,TRBD2,TRBJ2-4,TRBV12-5,CASGLDWTSGRGAKNIQYF,TGTGCTAGTGGTTTGGACTGGACTAGCGGGAGGGGGGCCAAAAACATTCAGTACTTC
NA,TRBD2,TRBJ2-7,TRBV28,CASSLSGLAGVSHEQYF,TGTGCCAGCAGTTTGAGTGGACTAGCGGGAGTATCCCATGAGCAGTACTTC
once,NA,TRBJ1-5,TRBV10-3,CAISENQDSNQPQHF,TGTGCCATCAGTGAGAATCAGGATAGCAATCAGCCCCAGCATTTT
NA,NA,TRBJ1-5,TRBV30,CAWSSGIDQPQHF,TGTGCCTGGAGTTCAGGGATCGATCAGCCCCAGCATTTT
once,NA,TRBJ1-2,TRBV6-5,CASSSQTGRLGYTF,TGTGCCAGCAGTTCCCAGACAGGTAGATTAGGCTACACCTTC
NA,NA,TRBJ1-3,TRBV5-6,CASRRESGNTIYF,TGTGCCAGCAGACGGGAGTCTGGAAACACCATATATTTT
NA,NA,TRBJ2-2,TRBV3-1/TRBV3-2,CASSPAGKRELFF,TGTGCCAGCAGTCCAGCAGGGAAAAGGGAGCTGTTTTTT
once,NA,TRBJ2-3,TRBV10-3,CAISLGAASTDTQYF,TGTGCCATCAGTTTGGGGGCGGCGAGCACAGATACGCAGTATTTT
once,TRBD1,TRBJ2-5,TRBV3-1/TRBV3-2,CASSPGQRQETQYF,TGTGCCAGCAGCCCGGGACAGCGCCAAGAGACCCAGTACTTC
NA,NA,TRBJ1-2,TRBV19,CASSIQGMNYGYTF,TGTGCCAGTAGTATTCAGGGCATGAACTATGGCTACACCTTC
once,NA,TRBJ1-4,TRBV14,CASSQGRNIETNEKLFF,TGTGCCAGCAGCCAAGGGAGAAATATTGAAACTAATGAAAAACTGTTTTTT
NA,NA,TRBJ2-7,TRBV18,CASSPPSESSYEQYF,TGTGCCAGCTCACCCCCGAGCGAGAGCTCCTACGAGCAGTACTTC
NA,TRBD2,TRBJ2-1,TRBV5-1,CASSPGLAGGFSYNEQFF,TGCGCCAGCAGCCCAGGTCTAGCGGGGGGATTTTCCTACAATGAGCAGTTCTTC
NA,TRBD1,TRBJ2-7,TRBV6-1,CASRELGTGGNEQYF,TGTGCCAGCAGGGAACTCGGGACAGGGGGGAACGAGCAGTACTTC
NA,TRBD1,TRBJ2-1,TRBV18,CASSPTGGSYNEQFF,TGTGCCAGCTCACCGACAGGGGGGTCCTACAATGAGCAGTTCTTC
NA,NA,TRBJ1-1,TRBV5-1,CASSPQTIRGTEAFF,TGCGCCAGCAGCCCCCAGACAATAAGGGGGACTGAAGCTTTCTTT
NA,TRBD2,TRBJ2-5,TRBV30,CAWSSGESTQYF,TGTGCCTGGAGTAGCGGGGAGTCTACCCAGTACTTC
NA,TRBD1,TRBJ1-3,TRBV5-1,CASSPRTGSGNTIYF,TGCGCCAGCAGCCCTCGGACAGGCTCTGGAAACACCATATATTTT